A single count supports the clone carrying this TCR beta chain. In the original workflow: It was from reference gene primer amplification that nucleated cell counts were estimated. TCRdb keeps only in-frame clones here, not all; method: immunoSEQ multiplex PCR. The D gene and trimming were derived from the DNA, and the V and J assignments and clone size from that table. The sample has 200,000 or so clones, about 82% seen once. The data originate from a study of blood T cell repertoires in COVID-19. About the research overall: The samples span acute and convalescent COVID-19 from the United States, Italy and Spain. Sources were T cells, B-cell-depleted T cells, or PBMCs; the material itself was cDNA or gDNA.

The Seattle patients joined while their infection was active and were tracked longitudinally afterward. Germline CDR1 is SGDLS and CDR2 is YYNGEE. CDR3 length equals 12 residues. The V and J ends lost 0 bases and 10 bases respectively, with 9 bases between them. This sequence originates from a man in his 60s with COVID-19, enrolled during active disease. The sequencing sample was made of peripheral blood. The chain links TRBV9 to TRBJ2-3; D perhaps matches TRBD1 (5 bases). CDR3 nucleotides: TGTGCCAGCAGCGTAGCAAGGGGCGCGCAGTATTTT. It specifies CASSVARGAQYF.